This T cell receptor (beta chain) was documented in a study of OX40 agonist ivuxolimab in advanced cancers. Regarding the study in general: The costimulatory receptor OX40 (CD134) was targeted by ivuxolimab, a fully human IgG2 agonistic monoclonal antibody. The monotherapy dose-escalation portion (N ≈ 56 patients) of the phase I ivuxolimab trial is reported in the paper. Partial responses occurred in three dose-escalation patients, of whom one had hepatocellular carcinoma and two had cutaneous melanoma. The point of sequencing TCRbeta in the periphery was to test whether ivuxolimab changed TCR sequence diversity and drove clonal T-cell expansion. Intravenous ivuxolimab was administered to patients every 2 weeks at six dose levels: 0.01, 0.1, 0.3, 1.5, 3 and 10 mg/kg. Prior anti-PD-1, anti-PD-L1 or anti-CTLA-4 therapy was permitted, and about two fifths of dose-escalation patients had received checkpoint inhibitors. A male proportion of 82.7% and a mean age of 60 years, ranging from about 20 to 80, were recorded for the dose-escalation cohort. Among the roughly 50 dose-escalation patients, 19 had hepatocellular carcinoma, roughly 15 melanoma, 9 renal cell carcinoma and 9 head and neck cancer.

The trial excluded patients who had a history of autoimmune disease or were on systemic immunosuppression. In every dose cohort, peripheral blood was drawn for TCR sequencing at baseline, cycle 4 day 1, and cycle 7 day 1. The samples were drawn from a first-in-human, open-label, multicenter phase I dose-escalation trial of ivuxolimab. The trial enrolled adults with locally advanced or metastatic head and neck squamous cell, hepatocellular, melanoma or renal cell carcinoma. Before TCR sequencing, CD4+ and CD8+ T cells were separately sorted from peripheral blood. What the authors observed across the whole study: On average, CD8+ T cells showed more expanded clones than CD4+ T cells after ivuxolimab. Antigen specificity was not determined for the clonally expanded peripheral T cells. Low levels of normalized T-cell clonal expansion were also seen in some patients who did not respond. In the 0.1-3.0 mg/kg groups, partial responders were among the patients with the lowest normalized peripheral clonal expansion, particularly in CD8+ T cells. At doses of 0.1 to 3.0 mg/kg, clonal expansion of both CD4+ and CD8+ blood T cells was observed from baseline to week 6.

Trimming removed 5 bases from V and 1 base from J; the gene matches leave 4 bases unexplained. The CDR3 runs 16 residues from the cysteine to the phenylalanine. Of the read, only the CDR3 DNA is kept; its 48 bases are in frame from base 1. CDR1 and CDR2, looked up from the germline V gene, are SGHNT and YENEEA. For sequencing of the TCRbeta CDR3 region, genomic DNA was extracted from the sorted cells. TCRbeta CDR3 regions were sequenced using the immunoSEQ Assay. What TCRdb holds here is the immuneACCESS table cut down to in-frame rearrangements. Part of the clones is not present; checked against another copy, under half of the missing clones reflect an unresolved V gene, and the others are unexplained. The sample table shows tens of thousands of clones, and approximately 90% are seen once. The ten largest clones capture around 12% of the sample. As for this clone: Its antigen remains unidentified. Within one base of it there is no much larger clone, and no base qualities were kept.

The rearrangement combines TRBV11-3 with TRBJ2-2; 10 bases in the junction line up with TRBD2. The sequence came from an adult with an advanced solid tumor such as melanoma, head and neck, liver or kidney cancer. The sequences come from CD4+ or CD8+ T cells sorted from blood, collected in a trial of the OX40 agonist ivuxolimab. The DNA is TGTGCCAGCAGCGTGGGACTAGCGCAGAACACCGGGGAGCTGTTTTTT. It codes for CASSVGLAQNTGELFF.